The next 22 T cell receptor beta chains were all read from a single sample in a study of T-cell memory formation after mild COVID-19. TCRdb re-called the 5' RACE reads through MiXCR, storing one row per CDR3 protein. This table holds some 600,000 distinct CDR3 sequences, roughly 17% found once. Sequencing was carried out using PBMCs or a T cell subset sorted from them (not recorded which). The receptor set was obtained from an adult woman who had mild COVID-19 (a few samples of this study predate the infection). Cell type and time point are not known.

The chain uses TRBV10-3 and TRBJ2-1; 7 bases are a match to TRBD2. In germline, CDR1 is ENHRY, CDR2 SYGVKD. CDR3 length: 15 amino acids. After removal of 0 bases from V and 2 bases from J, the junction contained 1 base not matched to a gene. The CDR3 DNA reads as TGTGCCATCAGTGAGTCAGCGGGGCCCTACAATGAGCAGTTCTTC. This gives the protein CAISESAGPYNEQFF.

This clonotype was observed a few times. The V and J genes are TRBV6-5 and TRBJ1-2; 7 bases line up with TRBD1. The CDR3 contains 16 residues. CDR1 is MNHEY, CDR2 SVGAGI, per germline. Trimming took 5 bases from V and 6 from J; bases not matched to a gene: 15. The DNA for the CDR3 is TGTGCCAGCAGTGTTCTCTACCGGTCCAGGGGGGATGGCTACACCTTC. As protein: CASSVLYRSRGDGYTF.

The genes are TRBV12-3 or TRBV12-4 and TRBJ2-2, with 10 bases aligning to TRBD2. The CDR3 totals 16 residues. V trimming: 6 bases; J trimming: 4 bases; junction bases outside the gene matches: 8. Here the CDR3 reads CASSPSSGGPTGELFF. The CDR3 DNA follows: TGTGCCAGCAGCCCTTCTAGCGGGGGACCCACCGGGGAGCTGTTTTTT.

The rearrangement joins TRBV5-1 to TRBJ1-3; possible D gene TRBD1, 5 bases. Germline loops: CDR1 SGHRS, CDR2 YFSETQ. Trimming stripped 4 bases from V and 0 bases from J, with 11 bases between. This CDR3 is built from 15 residues. The CDR3 DNA reads TGCGCCAGCAGCATGACAGCCGCCTCTGGAAACACCATATATTTT. It codes for CASSMTAASGNTIYF.

The sample holds a few counts of this clonotype. The rearrangement joins TRBV7-6 to TRBJ2-2, with TRBD1 matching over 8 bases. The CDR3 covers 15 residues. Germline trimming cut 1 base from V and 5 bases from J; bases unmatched to any gene: 3. Germline V CDR1 and CDR2: SGHVS, FNYEAQ. CDR3 protein: CASSLGTGLTGELFF. The CDR3 DNA follows: TGTGCCAGCAGCTTAGGGACAGGGCTGACCGGGGAGCTGTTTTTT. The full variable domain, completed using reference TRBV7-6 and TRBJ2-2, is GAGVSQSPRYKVTKRGQDVALRCDPISGHVSLYWYRQALGQGPEFLTYFNYEAQQDKSGLPNDRFSAERPEGSISTLTIQRTEQRDSAMYRCASSLGTGLTGELFFGEGSRLTVL.

The V gene is TRBV29-1, the J gene TRBJ2-1; 12 positions match TRBD2. The CDR3 totals 16 residues. Germline CDR1 reads SQVTM; CDR2 reads ANQGSEA. V was clipped by 1 base and J by 10 bases; unmatched bases: 11. DNA for the CDR3: TGCAGCGTTGAAGGAATGCCGGGACTAGCGGGCGACGAGCAGTTCTTC. Its translation: CSVEGMPGLAGDEQFF.

The rearrangement links TRBV24-1 to TRBJ1-2; 9 positions agree with TRBD1. The CDR3 is 13 residues long. Germline CDR1 reads KGHDR; CDR2 reads SFDVKD. V dropped 5 bases and J dropped 7; count of bases not matched to a gene: 4. The CDR3 here is CATSGGQGSGYTF. For the CDR3, the DNA is TGTGCCACCAGTGGGGGACAGGGAAGTGGCTACACCTTC.

This clonotype was detected ten times or more. The chain employs TRBV10-3 and TRBJ2-5; 7 nucleotides match TRBD2. J lost 2 bases, V lost 2 bases, and 5 bases had no gene match. The length of the CDR3 is 15 residues. Germline V gives CDR1 ENHRY, CDR2 SYGVKD. The CDR3 sequence is CAISEASGVQETQYF. CDR3 sequence (DNA): TGTGCCATCAGTGAGGCGAGCGGGGTACAAGAGACCCAGTACTTC.

There are a few counts of this clonotype. The chain joins TRBV5-1 to TRBJ2-5, with D possibly being TRBD2 (6 bases). The CDR3 covers 14 residues. The germline gives CDR1 SGHRS, CDR2 YFSETQ. Between the trimmed V and J ends, which lost 4 bases and 5 bases, there was a span of 15 bases. In DNA, the CDR3 is TGCGCCAGCAGCCCGGTGGGGGGATTGGAGACCCAGTACTTC. Amino acid sequence: CASSPVGGLETQYF.

This clonotype was detected a few times. CDR3 nucleotide sequence: TGTGCCAGCAGGGCTAGCGGGGTAATCCAAGAGACCCAGTACTTC. Translating gives CASRASGVIQETQYF. V is TRBV5-4 and J is TRBJ2-5; the match to TRBD2 covers 9 bases. V gave up 5 bases and J gave up 1 base; unmatched junction bases: 6. CDR3 length: 15 amino acids. Germline CDR1 reads SGHNT; CDR2 reads YYREEE (reference sequence).

This clonotype turned up a few times. This chain links TRBV6-6 with TRBJ2-3, with a possible D match to TRBD2 (6 bases). V lost 2 bases, J lost 7 bases, and 13 bases lay in between. The CDR3 contains 14 residues. Germline CDR1 MNHNY, CDR2 SVGAGI (reference sequence). The CDR3 protein is CASSYAGRPNTQYF. The CDR3 region has the DNA TGTGCCAGCAGTTACGCGGGACGCCCCAATACGCAGTATTTT.

This chain connects TRBV10-3 to TRBJ2-1; 10 positions agree with TRBD2. This CDR3 is built from 17 residues. Germline values: CDR1 ENHRY, CDR2 SYGVKD. Trimming cost V 6 bases and J 7 bases; bases outside gene matches: 15. The CDR3 region has the DNA TGTGCCATCAGGGCTAGCGGGAGCTATAACGGGGAGAATGAGCAGTTCTTC. Its translation: CAIRASGSYNGENEQFF.

This chain uses TRBV20-1 with TRBJ2-3; possibly TRBD1 or TRBD2 for D (7 bases each). CDR1 and CDR2 from the germline V gene are DFQATT and SNEGSKA (reference sequence). CDR3 size: 18 residues. The V gene lost 1 base and the J gene lost 3 bases, with 23 bases spanning the gap. The CDR3 sequence is CSARGRRDREGETDTQYF. Here the CDR3 DNA reads TGCAGTGCTAGAGGCCGACGAGACAGGGAGGGAGAAACAGATACGCAGTATTTT.

This chain connects TRBV25-1 to TRBJ2-7; TRBD1 is a possible D gene (6 bases). Per germline, CDR1 MGHDK and CDR2 SYGVNS. V was cut by 1 base and J by 6 bases, with 16 bases left in between. CDR3 size: 15 residues. This chain's CDR3 is CASSESRYRVGEQYF. As DNA, the CDR3 is TGTGCCAGCAGTGAATCACGGTACAGGGTAGGCGAGCAGTACTTC.

This clonotype was observed many times. This chain joins TRBV27 and TRBJ2-1; TRBD1 matches at 9 bases. The CDR3 is 14 residues long. V dropped 5 bases and J dropped 3; count of bases not matched to a gene: 2. Germline lookup yields CDR1 MNHEY and CDR2 SMNVEV (reference sequence). As DNA, the CDR3 is TGTGCCAGCAGTCAGGACAGGGGCTACAATGAGCAGTTCTTC. Translated, it gives CASSQDRGYNEQFF.

This clonotype was picked up a small number of times. This chain connects TRBV19 to TRBJ2-2, with TRBD1 identical over 7 bases. The CDR3 runs to 15 residues. V dropped 9 bases and J dropped 0; count of bases not matched to a gene: 7. Germline CDR1 reads LNHDA; CDR2 reads SQIVND (reference sequence). CDR3 in amino acids: CASVSGTANTGELFF. As DNA, the CDR3 is TGTGCCAGCGTCTCGGGGACAGCGAACACCGGGGAGCTGTTTTTT. The variable domain in full, with the rest retrieved from reference TRBV19 and TRBJ2-2, is DGGITQSPKYLFRKEGQNVTLSCEQNLNHDAMYWYRQDPGQGLRLIYYSQIVNDFQKGDIAEGYSVSREKKESFPLTVTSAQKNPTAFYLCASVSGTANTGELFFGEGSRLTVL.

This clonotype was found a few times. The rearrangement joins TRBV5-6 to TRBJ2-2, with D possibly TRBD2 on 6 matching bases. The CDR3 consists of 14 residues. Trimming stripped 2 bases from V and 4 bases from J, with 9 bases between. Per germline, CDR1 SGHDT and CDR2 YYEEEE. The CDR3 loop reads CASSFWRGTGELFF. CDR3 nucleotides: TGTGCCAGCAGCTTTTGGCGGGGCACCGGGGAGCTGTTTTTT. Variable domain in full (rest from reference TRBV5-6 and TRBJ2-2): DAGVTQSPTHLIKTRGQQVTLRCSPKSGHDTVSWYQQALGQGPQFIFQYYEEEERQRGNFPDRFSGHQFPNYSSELNVNALLLGDSALYLCASSFWRGTGELFFGEGSRLTVL.

The sample holds a few counts of this clonotype. The genes are TRBV19 and TRBJ1-5, with no clear D. Between the trimmed V and J ends, which lost 3 bases and 7 bases, there was a span of 7 bases. This CDR3 spans 12 amino acids. Germline CDR1 and CDR2: LNHDA and SQIVND (reference sequence). The CDR3 DNA reads TGTGCCAGTAGTATCCCCCCGCAGCCCCAGCATTTT. Encoded protein: CASSIPPQPQHF. Full variable domain (rest looked up from reference TRBV19 and TRBJ1-5): DGGITQSPKYLFRKEGQNVTLSCEQNLNHDAMYWYRQDPGQGLRLIYYSQIVNDFQKGDIAEGYSVSREKKESFPLTVTSAQKNPTAFYLCASSIPPQPQHFGDGTRLSIL.

There are a few counts of this clonotype. The chain has TRBV2 and TRBJ2-5; possible D gene TRBD2, 5 bases. Trimming cost V 3 bases and J 5 bases, with 13 bases left between them. CDR3 length: 14 residues. Germline lookup yields CDR1 SNHLY and CDR2 FYNNEI. CDR3 residues: CASSDDEGWETQYF. In nucleotides, the CDR3 is TGTGCCAGCAGTGACGACGAGGGTTGGGAGACCCAGTACTTC.

This clonotype was detected a few times. This chain links TRBV7-9 with TRBJ2-2; D uncertain. V lost 8 bases, J lost 3 bases, and 10 bases lay in between. The germline V gene encodes CDR1 SEHNR and CDR2 FQNEAQ (reference sequence). The CDR3 has 13 residues. As DNA, the CDR3 is TGTGCCAGCTTTGGCATTTACACCGGGGAGCTGTTTTTT. As protein: CASFGIYTGELFF.

V gene TRBV4-3 combines with J gene TRBJ2-6; no clear D gene. V lost 1 base and J 2 bases, leaving 12 bases between the germline ends. This CDR3 is 17 amino acids long. Germline CDR1 LGHNA, CDR2 YSLEER. This CDR3 reads CASSQANSQAGANVLTF. The CDR3, as DNA: TGCGCCAGCAGCCAAGCCAATTCCCAAGCTGGGGCCAACGTCCTGACTTTC.

This clonotype was observed many times. V is TRBV13 and J is TRBJ1-1; TRBD1 might be the D (5 bases). The CDR3 contains 13 residues. The germline gives CDR1 PRHDT, CDR2 FYEKMQ (reference sequence). The V and J ends lost 3 bases and 3 bases respectively, with 8 bases between them. Written as DNA, the CDR3 is TGTGCCAGCAGCTTCGGGGGGGACACTGAAGCTTTCTTT. Encoded protein: CASSFGGDTEAFF.